These T cell receptor beta chains were read from a single sample in a study of cytomegalovirus exposure and HLA in healthy donors. Data came from immunoSEQ multiplex PCR; TCRdb stores just in-frame clones and leaves some out. This sample has around 200,000 clones, with 70% to 85% found just once. The sequencing sample was made of PBMCs. The receptor set was obtained from a woman aged 30 to 39 in good health and CMV-seropositive. Both conserved end residues are part of each CDR3. Each record gives: D gene, V gene, J gene, clone size, CDR3 protein, CDR3 DNA. D genes are given only for firm matches. Some rows have no size entry. The others give once, few or many, or a class for an expanded clone.

>TRBD1|TRBV5-1|TRBJ1-1|-
CASSLVYRGRMAEAFF
TGCGCCAGCAGCTTGGTTTACAGGGGGCGGATGGCTGAAGCTTTCTTT
>TRBD1|TRBV6-1|TRBJ2-1|-
CASQQGVSYNEQFF
TGTGCCAGCCAACAGGGGGTTTCTTACAATGAGCAGTTCTTC
>-|TRBV6-5|TRBJ1-5|-
CASSKFGGGNQPQHF
TGTGCCAGCAGTAAGTTCGGCGGGGGCAATCAGCCCCAGCATTTT
>-|TRBV7-9|TRBJ1-1|-
CASSFLWETNTEAFF
TGTGCCAGCAGCTTTCTGTGGGAGACGAACACTGAAGCTTTCTTT
>-|TRBV6-4|TRBJ2-6|-
CASSAYSSGANVLTF
TGTGCCAGCAGCGCGTACTCCTCTGGGGCCAACGTCCTGACTTTC
>TRBD2|TRBV4-1|TRBJ2-5|-
CASSQVGLARETQYF
TGCGCCAGCAGCCAAGTCGGACTAGCTCGGGAGACCCAGTACTTC
>TRBD1|TRBV9|TRBJ2-3|once
CASSVLDRGLDTQYF
TGTGCCAGCAGCGTCTTGGACAGGGGCTTAGATACGCAGTATTTT
>TRBD1|TRBV18|TRBJ1-3|-
CASSQPGQGVGNTIYF
TGTGCCAGCTCACAACCGGGACAGGGCGTTGGAAACACCATATATTTT
>-|TRBV7-6|TRBJ1-1|once
CASSLEGGSTEAFF
TGTGCCAGCAGCTTAGAAGGAGGGAGCACTGAAGCTTTCTTT
>-|TRBV5-1|TRBJ2-1|-
CASSSGHLNEQFF
TGCGCCAGCAGCTCGGGACACCTCAATGAGCAGTTCTTC
>-|TRBV6-1|TRBJ1-3|-
CASTRASGNTIYF
TGTGCCAGCACTCGGGCTAGCGGAAACACCATATATTTT
>-|TRBV21-1|TRBJ2-1|-
CASSLQTGLAGEYNEQFF
TGTGCCAGCAGCTTACAAACGGGGCTAGCGGGGGAGTACAATGAGCAGTTCTTC
>TRBD2|TRBV11-2|TRBJ2-1|-
CASSLGTSGNNEQFF
TGTGCCAGCAGCCTGGGGACTAGCGGGAACAATGAGCAGTTCTTC
>-|TRBV13|TRBJ2-1|-
CASVLGPPFMHEQFF
TGTGCCAGCGTTCTCGGTCCCCCCTTTATGCATGAGCAGTTCTTC
>-|TRBV15|TRBJ2-1|-
CATSTGAISSYNEQFF
TGTGCCACCAGCACGGGAGCGATTAGCTCCTACAATGAGCAGTTCTTC
>TRBD2|TRBV9|TRBJ2-5|-
CASSVSGVGAETQYF
TGTGCCAGCAGCGTGAGCGGGGTCGGTGCAGAGACCCAGTACTTC
>-|TRBV27|TRBJ2-7|-
CASSFQGSYEQYF
TGTGCCAGCAGTTTCCAGGGGAGCTACGAGCAGTACTTC
>-|TRBV5-6|TRBJ2-1|once
CASSLANEQFF
TGTGCCAGCAGCTTGGCGAATGAGCAGTTCTTC
>TRBD1|TRBV19|TRBJ1-5|-
CASSIEDRGLDQPQHF
TGTGCCAGTAGTATAGAAGACAGGGGGCTGGATCAGCCCCAGCATTTT
>-|TRBV7-9|TRBJ1-4|-
CASSPPLGDGDPTNEKLFF
TGTGCCAGCAGCCCCCCCTTAGGGGATGGGGATCCAACTAATGAAAAACTGTTTTTT
>TRBD2|TRBV18|TRBJ2-7|-
CASSPRSGVLGEQYF
TGTGCCAGCTCACCACGAAGCGGGGTTCTGGGCGAGCAGTACTTC
>TRBD1|TRBV4-1|TRBJ1-5|-
CASSQGSPGGWSQPQHF
TGCGCCAGCAGCCAAGGCTCCCCAGGGGGATGGAGTCAGCCCCAGCATTTT
>TRBD1|TRBV19|TRBJ1-1|-
CASSHQGQANGAFF
TGTGCCAGTAGTCACCAAGGACAGGCAAACGGAGCTTTCTTT
>TRBD1|TRBV4-3|TRBJ1-2|-
CASSQDRGASYGYTF
TGCGCCAGCAGCCAGGACAGGGGGGCGTCCTATGGCTACACCTTC
>TRBD1|TRBV5-1|TRBJ1-4|-
CASSLALDRGGNSEKLFF
TGCGCCAGCAGCTTGGCCCTGGACAGGGGAGGTAACAGTGAAAAACTGTTTTTT
>TRBD1|TRBV5-4|TRBJ2-3|-
CASSYSTGGRDTQYF
TGTGCCAGCAGTTATTCGACAGGGGGGCGAGATACGCAGTATTTT
>TRBD1|TRBV27|TRBJ2-7|-
CASSPPGTGSDEQYF
TGTGCCAGCAGCCCCCCCGGGACAGGGTCCGACGAGCAGTACTTC
>TRBD2|TRBV28|TRBJ2-1|-
CASRSGRSYNEQFF
TGTGCCAGCCGTAGCGGGAGGTCCTACAATGAGCAGTTCTTC
>TRBD1|TRBV7-9|TRBJ1-3|once
CASSQMDRGVGNTIYF
TGTGCCAGCAGCCAAATGGACAGGGGAGTAGGAAACACCATATATTTT
>TRBD1|TRBV18|TRBJ1-5|-
CASSPGTGGNQPQHF
TGTGCCAGCTCGCCAGGGACAGGGGGGAATCAGCCCCAGCATTTT
>TRBD2|TRBV11-3|TRBJ2-3|-
CASSRRVAGDGDTQYF
TGTGCCAGCAGCCGCCGAGTAGCGGGAGATGGGGATACGCAGTATTTT
>TRBD1|TRBV5-4|TRBJ2-1|once
CASSPRDSFYNEQFF
TGTGCCAGCAGCCCGAGGGACAGCTTCTACAATGAGCAGTTCTTC
>TRBD1|TRBV29-1|TRBJ1-2|-
CSVEGTGPYGYTF
TGCAGCGTTGAAGGGACAGGGCCCTATGGCTACACCTTC
>TRBD1|TRBV10-3|TRBJ2-5|few
CAIKGDRVETQYF
TGTGCCATCAAGGGAGACAGGGTCGAGACCCAGTACTTC
>-|TRBV5-5|TRBJ1-4|-
CASSYSRASTNEKLFF
TGTGCCAGCAGCTACTCCAGGGCTTCAACTAATGAAAAACTGTTTTTT
>-|TRBV18|TRBJ1-5|-
CASSLNGGYAQPQHF
TGTGCCAGCTCACTTAACGGAGGGTATGCCCAGCCCCAGCATTTT
>-|TRBV19|TRBJ1-2|once
CASSPRHTFGYTF
TGTGCCAGTAGCCCGAGACACACCTTTGGCTACACCTTC
>TRBD2|TRBV4-2|TRBJ2-5|once
CASSQGTSGSVETQYF
TGTGCCAGCAGCCAAGGGACTAGCGGGAGTGTAGAGACCCAGTACTTC
>TRBD2|TRBV29-1|TRBJ2-7|-
CSARSGTGEQYF
TGCAGCGCAAGAAGCGGGACGGGCGAGCAGTACTTC
>-|TRBV4-3|TRBJ1-1|-
CASSQDPGGSEAFF
TGCGCCAGCAGCCAAGATCCAGGAGGGTCTGAAGCTTTCTTT
>-|TRBV7-2|TRBJ2-7|-
CASSLEAASSYEQYF
TGTGCCAGCAGCTTAGAAGCGGCTTCCTCCTACGAGCAGTACTTC
>-|TRBV27|TRBJ1-5|few
CASSSGGGNQPQHF
TGTGCCAGCAGTAGTGGAGGTGGAAATCAGCCCCAGCATTTT
>TRBD1|TRBV7-2|TRBJ2-5|-
CASSLPKKATGGQETQYF
TGTGCCAGCAGCTTACCTAAAAAGGCCACAGGGGGACAAGAGACCCAGTACTTC
>TRBD1|TRBV6-5|TRBJ1-4|few
CASSYIGTGGGKLFF
TGTGCCAGCAGTTATATCGGGACAGGGGGCGGAAAACTGTTTTTT
>TRBD1|TRBV11-2|TRBJ1-5|few
CASSFVGGVGQPQHF
TGTGCCAGCAGCTTCGTAGGGGGCGTCGGTCAGCCCCAGCATTTT
>-|TRBV6-5|TRBJ2-7|-
CASSRLGYSMDEQYF
TGTGCCAGCAGTCGTCTCGGTTATAGTATGGACGAGCAGTACTTC